This T cell receptor (beta chain) was found in a study of cytomegalovirus exposure and HLA in healthy donors. Study-wide findings and caveats: Rarity held for most TCR sequences, but there were some public TCRs that occurred in many donors. The study recorded 150 to 200 TCR beta chains that were cytomegalovirus-associated.

Concerning this clone: Antigen unknown.

Trimming took 5 bases from V and 7 from J; bases not matched to a gene: 2. Germline CDR1 is SGHVS and CDR2 is FNYEAQ. This CDR3 spans 12 amino acids. Measured with immunoSEQ multiplex PCR; TCRdb has only the in-frame clones, and not every one. Of over 60,000 clones listed, approximately 97% are singletons. Among the approximately 110 subjects of the validation cohort, separate from the roughly 600-subject first cohort, were the donors. The clonotype comes from a man younger than 30 in good health and CMV-seronegative. The sequenced sample consisted of PBMCs. This chain connects TRBV7-6 to TRBJ2-1, with TRBD1 identical over 7 bases. CDR3 residues: CASSRGQNEQFF. The CDR3 coding sequence is TGTGCCAGCAGCAGGGGACAGAATGAGCAGTTCTTC.